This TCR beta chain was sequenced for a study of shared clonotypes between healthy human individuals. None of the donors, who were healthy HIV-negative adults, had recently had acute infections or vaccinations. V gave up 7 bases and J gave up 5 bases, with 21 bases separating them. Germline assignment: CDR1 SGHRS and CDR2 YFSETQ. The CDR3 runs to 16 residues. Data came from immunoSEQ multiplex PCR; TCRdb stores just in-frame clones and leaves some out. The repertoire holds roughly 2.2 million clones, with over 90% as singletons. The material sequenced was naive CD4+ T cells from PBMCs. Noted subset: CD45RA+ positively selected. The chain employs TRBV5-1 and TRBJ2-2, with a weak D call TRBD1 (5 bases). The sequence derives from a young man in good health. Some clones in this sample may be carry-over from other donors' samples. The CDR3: CASASGQPQSTGELFF. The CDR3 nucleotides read TGCGCCAGCGCCTCAGGGCAGCCGCAGAGTACCGGGGAGCTGTTTTTT.